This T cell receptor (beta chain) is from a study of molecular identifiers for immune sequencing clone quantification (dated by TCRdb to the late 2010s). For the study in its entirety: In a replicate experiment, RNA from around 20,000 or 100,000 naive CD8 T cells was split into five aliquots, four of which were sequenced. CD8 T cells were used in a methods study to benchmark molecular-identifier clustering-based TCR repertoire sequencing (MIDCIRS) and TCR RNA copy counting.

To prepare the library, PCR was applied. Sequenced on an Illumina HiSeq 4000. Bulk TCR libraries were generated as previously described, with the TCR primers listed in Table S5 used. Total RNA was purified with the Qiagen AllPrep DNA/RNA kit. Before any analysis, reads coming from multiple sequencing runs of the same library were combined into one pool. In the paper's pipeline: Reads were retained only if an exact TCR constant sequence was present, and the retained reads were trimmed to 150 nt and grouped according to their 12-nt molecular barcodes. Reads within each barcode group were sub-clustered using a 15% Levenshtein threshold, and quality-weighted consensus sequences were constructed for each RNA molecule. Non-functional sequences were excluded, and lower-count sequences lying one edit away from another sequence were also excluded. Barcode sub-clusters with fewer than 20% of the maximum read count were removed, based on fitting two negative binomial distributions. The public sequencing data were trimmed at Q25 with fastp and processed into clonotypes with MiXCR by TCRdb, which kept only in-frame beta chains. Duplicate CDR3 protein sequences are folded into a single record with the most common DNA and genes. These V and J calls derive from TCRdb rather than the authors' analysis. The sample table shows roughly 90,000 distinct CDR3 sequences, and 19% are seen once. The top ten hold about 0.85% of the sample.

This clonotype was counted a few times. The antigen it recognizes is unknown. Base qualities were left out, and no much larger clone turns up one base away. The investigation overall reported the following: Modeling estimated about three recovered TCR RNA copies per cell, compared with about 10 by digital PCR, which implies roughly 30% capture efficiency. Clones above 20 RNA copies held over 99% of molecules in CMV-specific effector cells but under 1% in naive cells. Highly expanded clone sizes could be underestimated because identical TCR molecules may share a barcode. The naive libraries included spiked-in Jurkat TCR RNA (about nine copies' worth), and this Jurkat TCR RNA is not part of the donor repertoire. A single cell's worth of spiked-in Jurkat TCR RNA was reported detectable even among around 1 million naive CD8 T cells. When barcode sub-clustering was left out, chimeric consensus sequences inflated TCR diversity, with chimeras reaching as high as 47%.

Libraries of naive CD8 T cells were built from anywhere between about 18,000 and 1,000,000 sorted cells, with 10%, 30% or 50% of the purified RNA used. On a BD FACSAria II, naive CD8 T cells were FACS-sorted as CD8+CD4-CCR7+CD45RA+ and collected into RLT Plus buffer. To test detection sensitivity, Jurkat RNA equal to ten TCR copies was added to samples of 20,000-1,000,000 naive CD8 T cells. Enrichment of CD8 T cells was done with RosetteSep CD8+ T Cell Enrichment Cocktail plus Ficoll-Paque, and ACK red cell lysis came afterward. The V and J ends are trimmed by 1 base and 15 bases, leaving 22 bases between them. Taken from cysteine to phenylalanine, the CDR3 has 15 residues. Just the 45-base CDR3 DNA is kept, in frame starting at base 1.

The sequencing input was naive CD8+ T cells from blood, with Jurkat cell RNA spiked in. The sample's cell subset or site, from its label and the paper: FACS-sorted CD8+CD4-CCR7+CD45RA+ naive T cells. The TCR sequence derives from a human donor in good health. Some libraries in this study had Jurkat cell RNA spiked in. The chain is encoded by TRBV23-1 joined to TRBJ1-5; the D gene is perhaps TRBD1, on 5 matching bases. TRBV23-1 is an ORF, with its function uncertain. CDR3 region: CASSQYRSRTSGTHF. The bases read TGCGCCAGCAGTCAATACAGGTCCCGAACTTCCGGGACGCATTTT.